This is a list of T cell receptor beta chains from one sample in a study of CD4 and CD8 cells across lung adenocarcinoma regions. Using its own MiXCR run on the PCR reads, TCRdb lists one record per CDR3 protein. Of about 3,400 distinct CDR3 sequences listed, 65% were seen once; the top ten hold 16%. Sequences were obtained from CD8+ T cells from the margin of a lung tumor. All receptors derive from a female donor with lung adenocarcinoma. The CD4 and CD8 labels of this study may be unreliable. The CDR3 runs from the conserved cysteine through the conserved F or W. A D gene is named only where the DNA matches it firmly. Expanded clones get a size class; other rows say once, few or many, or leave the size out.

clone size: -; V gene: TRBV3-1; D gene: -; J gene: TRBJ2-7; CDR3 DNA: TGTGCCAGCAAGCCCGACTATTCCTACGAGCAGTACTTC; CDR3 protein: CASKPDYSYEQYF
clone size: -; V gene: TRBV12-3/TRBV12-4; D gene: TRBD2; J gene: TRBJ2-2; CDR3 DNA: TGTGCCAGCACTAAACGGGCTAGCGGAAACACCGGGGAGCTGTTTTTT; CDR3 protein: CASTKRASGNTGELFF
clone size: -; V gene: TRBV6-1; D gene: TRBD2; J gene: TRBJ2-7; CDR3 DNA: TGTGCCAGCATCGGCGGGAGTTGGTACGAGCAGTACTTC; CDR3 protein: CASIGGSWYEQYF
clone size: -; V gene: TRBV6-1; D gene: -; J gene: TRBJ2-6; CDR3 DNA: TGTGCCAGCAGTCGGACAGATCTATCTGGGGCCAACGTCCTGACTTTC; CDR3 protein: CASSRTDLSGANVLTF
clone size: -; V gene: TRBV6-1; D gene: -; J gene: TRBJ2-3; CDR3 DNA: TGTGCCAGCCGCCGCACAGGGCGGCGGGGAACAGATACGCAGTATTTT; CDR3 protein: CASRRTGRRGTDTQYF
clone size: -; V gene: TRBV7-2; D gene: TRBD1; J gene: TRBJ1-6; CDR3 DNA: TGTGCCAGCAGCTCACCACAGGGGTTCTCCTATAATTCACCCCTCCACTTT; CDR3 protein: CASSSPQGFSYNSPLHF
clone size: -; V gene: TRBV6-1; D gene: TRBD2; J gene: TRBJ2-7; CDR3 DNA: TGTGCCAGCAGTGAATCCAGGACTAGCGGGACCGAGCAGTACTTC; CDR3 protein: CASSESRTSGTEQYF
clone size: -; V gene: TRBV7-2; D gene: -; J gene: TRBJ2-4; CDR3 DNA: TGTGCCAGCAGCTCGGCAAACAACAAAAACATTCAGTACTTC; CDR3 protein: CASSSANNKNIQYF
clone size: -; V gene: TRBV7-3; D gene: TRBD2; J gene: TRBJ2-2; CDR3 DNA: TGTGCCAGCAGCCCTCTGGGGGGGGGGACCGGGGAGCTGTTTTTT; CDR3 protein: CASSPLGGGTGELFF
clone size: -; V gene: TRBV6-1; D gene: TRBD2; J gene: TRBJ2-1; CDR3 DNA: TGTGCCAGCAGTGAGACTAGCATCGGGGAGCAGTTCTTC; CDR3 protein: CASSETSIGEQFF
clone size: -; V gene: TRBV6-1; D gene: TRBD1; J gene: TRBJ1-1; CDR3 DNA: TGTGCCAGCAGTACAGGGGGCGACCCTCCGGAAGCTTTCTTT; CDR3 protein: CASSTGGDPPEAFF
clone size: few; V gene: TRBV29-1; D gene: TRBD1; J gene: TRBJ2-1; CDR3 DNA: TGCAGCGTTGAAAAGAGACAGGGGGCAGGGAGAAGCGATGAGCAGTTCTTC; CDR3 protein: CSVEKRQGAGRSDEQFF
clone size: -; V gene: TRBV6-1; D gene: TRBD2; J gene: TRBJ2-5; CDR3 DNA: TGTGCCAGCAGTGAAGATGCTGGGGGGGGGGAGGACCAGTACTTC; CDR3 protein: CASSEDAGGGEDQYF
clone size: -; V gene: TRBV6-5; D gene: -; J gene: TRBJ2-7; CDR3 DNA: TGTGCCAGCCGTCACCCGGCAGGGCTTCCCTACGAGCAGTACTTC; CDR3 protein: CASRHPAGLPYEQYF
clone size: -; V gene: TRBV6-1; D gene: -; J gene: TRBJ1-3; CDR3 DNA: TGTGCCAGCAGTACAGAGACAGGCCGCTCTGGAAACACCATATATTTT; CDR3 protein: CASSTETGRSGNTIYF
clone size: -; V gene: TRBV3-1; D gene: TRBD2; J gene: TRBJ2-3; CDR3 DNA: TGTGGCGGGGGGCAAGGGGAGCGGGTCCAAGATACGCAGTATTTC; CDR3 protein: CGGGQGERVQDTQYF
clone size: -; V gene: TRBV6-5; D gene: TRBD2; J gene: TRBJ2-1; CDR3 DNA: TGTGCCAGCAGTTACTCATCCCTAGCGGGAGTTTACAATGAGCAGTTCTTC; CDR3 protein: CASSYSSLAGVYNEQFF
clone size: -; V gene: TRBV6-1; D gene: -; J gene: TRBJ1-4; CDR3 DNA: TGTGCCAGCAAAGTACAGAAGACTAATGAAAAACTGTTTTTT; CDR3 protein: CASKVQKTNEKLFF
clone size: -; V gene: TRBV27; D gene: TRBD1; J gene: TRBJ2-5; CDR3 DNA: TGTGCCGGGGGTTTAGGGGGCGCTGGCCCAGAGACCCAGTACTTC; CDR3 protein: CAGGLGGAGPETQYF
clone size: -; V gene: TRBV6-1; D gene: TRBD2; J gene: TRBJ2-1; CDR3 DNA: TGTGCCAGCTTACGAACTAGCGAGCCGAAGAATGAGCAGTTCTTC; CDR3 protein: CASLRTSEPKNEQFF
clone size: once; V gene: TRBV6-1; D gene: -; J gene: TRBJ2-1; CDR3 DNA: TGTGCCAGCAGACTAGATTCCTACAATGAGCAGTTCTTC; CDR3 protein: CASRLDSYNEQFF
clone size: -; V gene: TRBV6-1; D gene: -; J gene: TRBJ2-3; CDR3 DNA: TGTGCCAGCAGGGAAGATGGGGGCCAGGGACAAGAGACGCAGTACTTT; CDR3 protein: CASREDGGQGQETQYF
clone size: -; V gene: TRBV6-1; D gene: -; J gene: TRBJ2-5; CDR3 DNA: TGTGCCAGCATGGGTCGCCAGGGTGTGGAGACCCAGTACTTC; CDR3 protein: CASMGRQGVETQYF
clone size: -; V gene: TRBV6-1; D gene: -; J gene: TRBJ2-3; CDR3 DNA: TGTGCCAGCAGTGAAGCGCTTAGGTCTACGCAGTATTTT; CDR3 protein: CASSEALRSTQYF
clone size: -; V gene: TRBV6-1; D gene: -; J gene: TRBJ2-6; CDR3 DNA: TGTGCCAGCACTAGGCTCACTGGGGCCAACGTCCTGACTTTC; CDR3 protein: CASTRLTGANVLTF
clone size: -; V gene: TRBV27; D gene: TRBD2; J gene: TRBJ2-1; CDR3 DNA: TGTGCCAGCAGTCGAAGCGGGGGCTCCTACAATGAGCAGTTCTTC; CDR3 protein: CASSRSGGSYNEQFF
clone size: once; V gene: TRBV10-1; D gene: -; J gene: TRBJ1-2; CDR3 DNA: TGCGCCAGCAGTGCTGGCCTCAACTATGGCTACACCTTC; CDR3 protein: CASSAGLNYGYTF
clone size: -; V gene: TRBV6-5; D gene: -; J gene: TRBJ2-7; CDR3 DNA: TGTGCCAGCAGTTACCGTGGGGACTTGCACGAGCAGTACTTC; CDR3 protein: CASSYRGDLHEQYF
clone size: -; V gene: TRBV6-1; D gene: -; J gene: TRBJ1-2; CDR3 DNA: TGTGCCAGCATTGTTGTCCCGGGCAGGGGTCATGGCTACACCTTC; CDR3 protein: CASIVVPGRGHGYTF
clone size: -; V gene: TRBV7-6; D gene: -; J gene: TRBJ2-5; CDR3 DNA: TGTGCCAGCAGCTTATTAACCCGGGAAGAGACCCAGTACTTC; CDR3 protein: CASSLLTREETQYF
clone size: few; V gene: TRBV4-3; D gene: TRBD2; J gene: TRBJ2-1; CDR3 DNA: TGCGCCAGCAGCCAAGGAAAAAAAGCGGGAGAGTGGAATGAGCAGTTCTTC; CDR3 protein: CASSQGKKAGEWNEQFF